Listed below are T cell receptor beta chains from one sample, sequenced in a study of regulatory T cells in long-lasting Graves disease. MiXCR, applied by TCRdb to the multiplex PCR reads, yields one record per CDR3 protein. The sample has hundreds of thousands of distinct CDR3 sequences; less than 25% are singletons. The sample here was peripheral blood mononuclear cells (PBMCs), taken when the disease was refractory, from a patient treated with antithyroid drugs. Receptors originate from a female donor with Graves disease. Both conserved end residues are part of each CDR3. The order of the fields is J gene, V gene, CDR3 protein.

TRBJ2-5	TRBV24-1	CATSSEPTRRGQMPSGRFWAQYF
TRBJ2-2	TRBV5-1	CASSFGLAGGPNTGELFF
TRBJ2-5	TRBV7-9	CASSSQGATQYF
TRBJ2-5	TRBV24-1	CATSENSDRGQETQYF
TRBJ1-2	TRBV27	CASSLNGQGALGYTF
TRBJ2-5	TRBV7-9	CASSLATGGGETQYF
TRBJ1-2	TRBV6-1	CASSEAKWDRAVGYGYTF
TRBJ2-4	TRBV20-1	CSETLDRINIQYF
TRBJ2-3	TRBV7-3	CASSLSPAGLTDTQYF
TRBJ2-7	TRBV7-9	CASSSVTGLQAYEQYF
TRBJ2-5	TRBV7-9	CASSLGFRDRLQETQYF
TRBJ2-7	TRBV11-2	CASSPRRLARPRSYEQYF
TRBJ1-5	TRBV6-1	CASSPGRQNQPQHF
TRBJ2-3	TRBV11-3	CASSPGLSPTQYF
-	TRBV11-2	CASSLEADYNEQFF
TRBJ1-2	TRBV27	CASFSRPYGYTF
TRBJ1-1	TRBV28	CASRAGMVDTEAFF
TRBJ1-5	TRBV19	CAGGTGGISQPQHF
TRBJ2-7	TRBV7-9	CASSFPGTDISHEQYF
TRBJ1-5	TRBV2	CASTLGSNQPQHF
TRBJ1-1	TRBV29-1	CSVYRGISTEAFF
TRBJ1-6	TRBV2	CASTPQGLPESPLHF
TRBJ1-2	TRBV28	CASSLIRGLLYGYTF
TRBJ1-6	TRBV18	CASSPGRGSTSPLHF
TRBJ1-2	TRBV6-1	CASKFQGAPWVYGYTF
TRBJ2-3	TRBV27	CASSPLGSHTQYF
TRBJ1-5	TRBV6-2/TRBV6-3	CASSPGGNDQPQHF
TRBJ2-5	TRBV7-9	CASGEGAKTQYF
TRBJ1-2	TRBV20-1	CSARVTGVNYGYTF
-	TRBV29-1	CSVTAVLEDEQFF
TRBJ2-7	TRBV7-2	CASSPRGLGLAFTYEQYF
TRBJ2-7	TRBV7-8	CASSMDWVSEQYF
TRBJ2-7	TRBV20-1	CSARTGYTYEQYF
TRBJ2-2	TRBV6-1	CASRPLPGTMNTGELFF
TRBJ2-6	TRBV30	CACQRPRSGANVLTF
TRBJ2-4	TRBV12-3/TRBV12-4	CASSDGGNIQYF
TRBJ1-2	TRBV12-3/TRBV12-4	CASSFGGENGYTF
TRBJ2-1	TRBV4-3	CASSQDWESSYNEQFF
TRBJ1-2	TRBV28	CASSYPQGPNYGYTF
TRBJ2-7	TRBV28	CASSPTFSGRDEQYF
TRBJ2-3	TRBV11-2	CASSPPGQFTDTQYF
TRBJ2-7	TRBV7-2	CASSQQLAGRYEQYF